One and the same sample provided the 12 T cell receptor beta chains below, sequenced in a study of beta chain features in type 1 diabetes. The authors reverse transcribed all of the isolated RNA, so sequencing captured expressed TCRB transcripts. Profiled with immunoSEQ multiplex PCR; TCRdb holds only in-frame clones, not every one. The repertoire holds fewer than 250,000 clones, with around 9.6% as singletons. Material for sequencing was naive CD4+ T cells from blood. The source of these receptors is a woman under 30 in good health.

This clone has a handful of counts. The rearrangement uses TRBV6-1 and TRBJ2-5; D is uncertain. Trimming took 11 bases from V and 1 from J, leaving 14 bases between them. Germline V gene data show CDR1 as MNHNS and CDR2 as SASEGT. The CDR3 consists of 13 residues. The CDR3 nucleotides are TGTGCCGGAGAAGCATACCCCCAAGAGACCCAGTACTTC. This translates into CAGEAYPQETQYF.

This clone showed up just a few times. Here the CDR3 DNA reads TGTGCCATCAGTGACCTCGCGGGTGAAGGTGGCTACACCTTC. It codes for CAISDLAGEGGYTF. This rearrangement joins TRBV10-3 to TRBJ1-2; D ambiguous. Trimming pared 3 bases from V and 7 bases from J, leaving 15 bases between. The germline V gene has CDR1 ENHRY and CDR2 SYGVKD. CDR3 size: 14 residues.

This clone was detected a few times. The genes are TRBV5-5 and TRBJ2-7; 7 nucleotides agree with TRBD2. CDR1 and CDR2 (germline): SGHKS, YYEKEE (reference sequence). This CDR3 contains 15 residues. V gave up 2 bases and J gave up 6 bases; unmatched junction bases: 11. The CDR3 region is CASSFGTSATAEQYF. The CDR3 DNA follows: TGTGCCAGCAGCTTCGGAACTAGCGCGACCGCCGAGCAGTACTTC.

The CDR3 DNA sequence: TGTGCCAGCAGCTGGGCTGCGGGAAGCGGGACCTACGAGCAGTACTTC. Amino acids: CASSWAAGSGTYEQYF. The rearrangement links TRBV5-5 to TRBJ2-7; TRBD2 agrees at 7 bases. Unmatched junction bases numbered 11, after V lost 3 bases and J lost 2 bases. Looked up from germline, CDR1 is SGHKS and CDR2 is YYEKEE (reference sequence). This CDR3 region has 16 residues.

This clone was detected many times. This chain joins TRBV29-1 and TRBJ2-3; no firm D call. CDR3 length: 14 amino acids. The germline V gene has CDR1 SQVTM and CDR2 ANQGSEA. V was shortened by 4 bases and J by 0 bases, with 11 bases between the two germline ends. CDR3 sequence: CSVAVYSSTDTQYF. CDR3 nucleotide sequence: TGCAGCGTTGCCGTATACTCTAGCACAGATACGCAGTATTTT.

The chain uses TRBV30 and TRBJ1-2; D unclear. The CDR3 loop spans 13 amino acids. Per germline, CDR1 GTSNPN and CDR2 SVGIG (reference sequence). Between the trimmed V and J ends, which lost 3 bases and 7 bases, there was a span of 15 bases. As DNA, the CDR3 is TGTGCCTGGAGACCTCCGGGGTCGGGTGGCTACACCTTC. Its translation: CAWRPPGSGGYTF.

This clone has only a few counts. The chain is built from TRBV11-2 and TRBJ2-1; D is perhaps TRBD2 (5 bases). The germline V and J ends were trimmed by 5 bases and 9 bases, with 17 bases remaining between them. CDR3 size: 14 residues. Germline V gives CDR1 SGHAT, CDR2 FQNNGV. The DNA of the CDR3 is TGTGCCAGCAGCCCGCGATTGGAGGATCTTGAGCAGTTCTTC. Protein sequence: CASSPRLEDLEQFF.

CDR3 nucleotides: TGCGCCAGCAGCCAAGGTACGACAGAAGAAGAGACCCAGTACTTC. It translates to CASSQGTTEEETQYF. The rearrangement links TRBV4-1 to TRBJ2-5; D may be TRBD1 (5 bases). The V end lost 1 base, the J end lost 3 bases, and 12 bases lay between the germline ends. This CDR3 is built from 15 residues. Germline V lookup: CDR1 MGHRA, CDR2 YSYEKL.

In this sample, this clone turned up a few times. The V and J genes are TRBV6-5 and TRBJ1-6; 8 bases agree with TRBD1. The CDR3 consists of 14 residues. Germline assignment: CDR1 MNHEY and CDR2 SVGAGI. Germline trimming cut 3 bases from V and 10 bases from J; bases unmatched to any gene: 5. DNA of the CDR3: TGTGCCAGCAGTTATCTCGGACAGGGCTCACCCCTCCACTTT. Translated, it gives CASSYLGQGSPLHF.

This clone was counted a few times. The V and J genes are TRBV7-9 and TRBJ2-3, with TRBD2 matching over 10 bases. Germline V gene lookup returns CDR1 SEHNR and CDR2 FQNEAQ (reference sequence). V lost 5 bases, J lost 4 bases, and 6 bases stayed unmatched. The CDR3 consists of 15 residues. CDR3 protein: CASSPLAGYADTQYF. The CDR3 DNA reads TGTGCCAGCAGCCCACTAGCGGGATACGCAGATACGCAGTATTTT. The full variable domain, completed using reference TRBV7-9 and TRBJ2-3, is DTGVSQNPRHKITKRGQNVTFRCDPISEHNRLYWYRQTLGQGPEFLTYFQNEAQLEKSRLLSDRFSAERPKGSFSTLEIQRTEQGDSAMYLCASSPLAGYADTQYFGPGTRLTVL.

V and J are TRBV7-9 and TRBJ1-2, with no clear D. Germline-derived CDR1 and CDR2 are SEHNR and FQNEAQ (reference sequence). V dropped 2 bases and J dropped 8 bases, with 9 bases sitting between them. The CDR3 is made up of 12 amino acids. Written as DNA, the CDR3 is TGTGCCAGCAGCTTAAATTCGGGAGGCTACACCTTC. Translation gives CASSLNSGGYTF.

The CDR3 spells CASSLSSSGGHNEQFF. The DNA of the CDR3 is TGTGCCAGCAGTTTATCGAGTAGCGGGGGGCACAATGAGCAGTTCTTC. The chain couples TRBV27 to TRBJ2-1; 10 positions agree with TRBD2. Germline assignment: CDR1 MNHEY and CDR2 SMNVEV (reference sequence). The CDR3 sequence is 16 residues long. V was clipped by 0 bases and J by 5 bases; unmatched bases: 4.